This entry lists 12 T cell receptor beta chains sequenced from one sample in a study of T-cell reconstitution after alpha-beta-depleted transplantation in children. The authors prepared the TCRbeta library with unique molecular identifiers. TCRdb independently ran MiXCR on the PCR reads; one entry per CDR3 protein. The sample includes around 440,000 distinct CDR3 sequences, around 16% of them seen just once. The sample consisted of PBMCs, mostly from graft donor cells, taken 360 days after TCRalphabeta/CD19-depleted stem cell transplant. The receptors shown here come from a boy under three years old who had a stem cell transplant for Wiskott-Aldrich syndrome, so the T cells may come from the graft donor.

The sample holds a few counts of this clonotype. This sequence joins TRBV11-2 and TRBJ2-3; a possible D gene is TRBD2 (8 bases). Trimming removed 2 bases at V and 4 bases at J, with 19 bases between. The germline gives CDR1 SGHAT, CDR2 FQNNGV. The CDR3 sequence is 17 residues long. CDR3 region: CASSLTGVGRGSDTQYF. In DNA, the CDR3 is TGTGCCAGCAGCTTAACAGGGGTCGGGAGGGGTTCAGATACGCAGTATTTT.

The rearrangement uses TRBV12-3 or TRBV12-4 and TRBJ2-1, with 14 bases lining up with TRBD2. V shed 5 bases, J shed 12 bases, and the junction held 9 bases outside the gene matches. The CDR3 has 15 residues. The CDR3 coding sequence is TGTGCCAGCAGTCGGACTAGCGGGAGGCGGGGTGCGCAGTTCTTC. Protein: CASSRTSGRRGAQFF.

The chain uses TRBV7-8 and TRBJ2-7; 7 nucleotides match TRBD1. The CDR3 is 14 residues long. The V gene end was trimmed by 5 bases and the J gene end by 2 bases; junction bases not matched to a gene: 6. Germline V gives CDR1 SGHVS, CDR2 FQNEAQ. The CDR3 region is CASSPGTVPYEQYF. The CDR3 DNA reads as TGTGCCAGCAGCCCCGGGACAGTACCCTACGAGCAGTACTTC.

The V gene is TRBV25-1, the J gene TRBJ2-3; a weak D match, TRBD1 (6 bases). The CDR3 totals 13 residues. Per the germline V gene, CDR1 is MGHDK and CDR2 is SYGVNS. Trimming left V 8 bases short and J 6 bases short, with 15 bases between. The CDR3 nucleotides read TGTGCCAGCCTCTGGACAGTTCTGGATACGCAGTATTTT. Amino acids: CASLWTVLDTQYF.

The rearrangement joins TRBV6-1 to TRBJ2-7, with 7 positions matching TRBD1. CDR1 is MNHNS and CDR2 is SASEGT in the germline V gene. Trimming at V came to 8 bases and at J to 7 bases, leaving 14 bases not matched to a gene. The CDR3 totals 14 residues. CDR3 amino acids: CASLKTGKGSEQYF. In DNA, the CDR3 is TGTGCCAGCCTAAAGACAGGGAAAGGTTCAGAGCAGTACTTC.

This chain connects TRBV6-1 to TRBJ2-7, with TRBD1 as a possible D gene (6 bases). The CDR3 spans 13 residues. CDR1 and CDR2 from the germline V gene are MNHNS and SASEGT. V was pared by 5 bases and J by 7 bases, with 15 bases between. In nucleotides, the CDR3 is TGTGCCAGCAGTCCCGGGACATTGTGGGAGCAGTACTTC. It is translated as CASSPGTLWEQYF.

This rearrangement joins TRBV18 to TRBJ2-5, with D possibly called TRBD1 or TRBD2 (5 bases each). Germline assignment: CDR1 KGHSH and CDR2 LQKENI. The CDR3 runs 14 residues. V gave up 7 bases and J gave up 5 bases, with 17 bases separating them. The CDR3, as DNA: TGTGCCAGCTTTCGGGGCCCGGACTCGGAGACCCAGTACTTC. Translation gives CASFRGPDSETQYF.

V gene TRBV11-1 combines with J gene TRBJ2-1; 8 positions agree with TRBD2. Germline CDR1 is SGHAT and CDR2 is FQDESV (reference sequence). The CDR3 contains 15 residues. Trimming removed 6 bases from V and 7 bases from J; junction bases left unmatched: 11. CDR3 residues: CASRYSGGPWNEQFF. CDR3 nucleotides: TGTGCCAGCAGATATTCGGGGGGGCCGTGGAATGAGCAGTTCTTC. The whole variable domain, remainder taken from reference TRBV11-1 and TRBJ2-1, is EAEVAQSPRYKITEKSQAVAFWCDPISGHATLYWYRQILGQGPELLVQFQDESVVDDSQLPKDRFSAERLKGVDSTLKIQPAELGDSAMYLCASRYSGGPWNEQFFGPGTRLTVL.

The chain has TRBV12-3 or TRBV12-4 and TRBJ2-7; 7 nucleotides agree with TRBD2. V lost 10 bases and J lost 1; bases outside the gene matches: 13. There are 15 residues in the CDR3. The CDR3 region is CATATLGGKSYEQYF. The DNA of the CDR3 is TGTGCCACAGCCACATTGGGAGGGAAGTCCTACGAGCAGTACTTC.

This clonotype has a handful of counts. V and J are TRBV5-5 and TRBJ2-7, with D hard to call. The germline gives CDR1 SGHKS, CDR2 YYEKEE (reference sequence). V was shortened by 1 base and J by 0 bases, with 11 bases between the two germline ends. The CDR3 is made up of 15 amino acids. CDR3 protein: CASSLQSVSSYEQYF. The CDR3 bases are TGTGCCAGCAGCTTGCAGTCAGTTAGCTCCTACGAGCAGTACTTC.

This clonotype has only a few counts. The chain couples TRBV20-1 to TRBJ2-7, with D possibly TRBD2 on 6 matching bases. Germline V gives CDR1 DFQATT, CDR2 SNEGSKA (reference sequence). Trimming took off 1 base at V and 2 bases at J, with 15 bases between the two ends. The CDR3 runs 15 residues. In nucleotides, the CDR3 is TGCAGTGCTAGAGGAGCCCAGTGGGGGGCCTACGAGCAGTACTTC. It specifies CSARGAQWGAYEQYF.

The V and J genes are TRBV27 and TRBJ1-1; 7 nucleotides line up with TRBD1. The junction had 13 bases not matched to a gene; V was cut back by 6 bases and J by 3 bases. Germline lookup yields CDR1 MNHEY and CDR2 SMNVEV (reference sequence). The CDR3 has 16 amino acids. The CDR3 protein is CASSLSQGWRDTEAFF. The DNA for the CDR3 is TGTGCCAGCAGCCTATCACAGGGGTGGAGAGACACTGAAGCTTTCTTT.